The 8 T cell receptor beta chains given below trace back to one sample, sequenced in a study of T-cell reconstitution after alpha-beta-depleted transplantation in children. Using unique molecular identifiers, the investigators prepared the TCRbeta library. TCRdb reprocessed the PCR reads via MiXCR and lists one record per CDR3 protein. The sample contains some 390,000 distinct CDR3 sequences, around 21% of which appear only once. This sample comprised PBMCs from the stem cell graft donor, obtained from the stem cell graft. The receptors were sampled from a human donor who donated a stem cell graft to a child with acute myeloid leukemia.

A few counts support this clonotype. The CDR3 protein is CASSFRGRELFF. The CDR3, as DNA: TGTGCCAGCAGTTTTCGAGGCCGGGAGCTGTTTTTT. The chain uses TRBV6-5 and TRBJ2-2, with no clear D. The germline V and J ends were trimmed by 4 bases and 9 bases, with 9 bases remaining between them. Per germline, CDR1 MNHEY and CDR2 SVGAGI. The CDR3 loop spans 12 amino acids.

This clonotype showed up many times. The rearrangement joins TRBV20-1 to TRBJ2-7, with D perhaps matching TRBD2 (6 bases). Per germline, CDR1 DFQATT and CDR2 SNEGSKA (reference sequence). The CDR3 is 12 residues long. Trimming removed 6 bases at V and 0 bases at J, with 9 bases between. CDR3 nucleotides: TGCAGTGCCACGGGGGTCTCCTACGAGCAGTACTTC. This codes for CSATGVSYEQYF.

The chain combines TRBV5-1 with TRBJ2-1; 7 positions agree with TRBD2. The V segment lost 0 bases and the J segment 3 bases; nucleotides outside the gene matches: 9. The CDR3 totals 17 residues. Germline values: CDR1 SGHRS, CDR2 YFSETQ. The chain's CDR3 is CASSLVVAGDFYNEQFF. As DNA, the CDR3 is TGCGCCAGCAGCTTGGTAGTGGCGGGAGACTTCTACAATGAGCAGTTCTTC.

The J gene is TRBJ1-6, the V gene TRBV5-1; D is ambiguous. There are 14 residues in the CDR3. Looked up from germline, CDR1 is SGHRS and CDR2 is YFSETQ. V lost 4 bases to trimming and J lost 10 bases, with 15 bases between them. CDR3 in amino acids: CASSVDGRRSPLHF. CDR3 in DNA: TGCGCCAGCAGCGTGGACGGGCGGAGATCACCCCTCCACTTT.

The chain recombines TRBV15 with TRBJ2-1; 8 bases fit TRBD1. This CDR3 region has 15 residues. From germline, CDR1 is LNHNV and CDR2 YYDKDF (reference sequence). V lost 3 bases, J lost 3 bases, and 4 bases stayed unmatched. The CDR3 is CATSRRQGLYNEQFF. The CDR3 nucleotides are TGTGCCACCAGCAGGAGACAGGGGCTCTACAATGAGCAGTTCTTC.

This clonotype was seen a single time. This clone may be a read error of a much larger clone one base away. This sequence joins TRBV24-1 and TRBJ2-5, with TRBD1 as a possible D gene (6 bases). This CDR3 is built from 13 residues. V shed 5 bases and J shed 3 bases, with 9 bases lying between them. Germline assignment: CDR1 KGHDR and CDR2 SFDVKD. The CDR3 nucleotides read TGTGCCACCAGTGGTCCAGGGGAAGAGACCCAGTACTTC. Its protein product is CATSGPGEETQYF.

V and J are TRBV10-2 and TRBJ2-1; TRBD2 matches 12 bases. This CDR3 region has 14 residues. The V and J ends lost 6 bases and 7 bases, in that order; junction bases with no gene match: 4. Germline V gene sequence: CDR1 WSHSY, CDR2 SAAADI. CDR3 sequence: CASRASGRANEQFF. The CDR3 DNA is TGCGCCAGCAGAGCTAGCGGGAGGGCGAATGAGCAGTTCTTC.

In this sample, this clonotype turned up a few times. The CDR3 here is CASSRTITANYGYTF. CDR3 nucleotides: TGCGCCAGCAGCCGGACAATCACCGCTAACTATGGCTACACCTTC. V usage is TRBV4-1 and J usage is TRBJ1-2, with D possibly TRBD1 on 5 matching bases. Trimming took 4 bases from V and 0 from J, leaving 12 bases between them. This CDR3 has 15 residues. Germline assignment: CDR1 MGHRA and CDR2 YSYEKL.